The clone carrying this T cell receptor (beta chain) was seen once. Antigen specificity is unknown. The use of a sample-barcoded 5' primer and a J-beta primer mix characterized a second PCR of about 6 to 11 cycles. TCRdb analysed the 5' RACE reads with MiXCR anew, one entry per CDR3 protein. The profile shows roughly 2 million distinct CDR3 sequences, roughly 52% of them singletons. The data are from a study of blood T cells in healthy people across ages. Extraction yielded at least 6 micrograms of total RNA per sample. Trimming took 1 base from V and 2 from J, leaving 10 bases between them. The CDR3 runs to 15 residues. Germline CDR1 is SGDLS and CDR2 is YYNGEE. Study outcomes and limitations: Greater diversity and more naive CD4+ cells were seen in long-lived donors than in aged donors.

The sequenced sample consisted of blood. This chain connects TRBV9 to TRBJ2-4; possibly TRBD2 for D (6 bases). The clonotype originates from a woman between 35 and 50 years old in good health. The CDR3 sequence: CASSVSRDSKNIQYF. CDR3 coding DNA: TGTGCCAGCAGCGTAAGCCGGGACTCCAAAAACATTCAGTACTTC.